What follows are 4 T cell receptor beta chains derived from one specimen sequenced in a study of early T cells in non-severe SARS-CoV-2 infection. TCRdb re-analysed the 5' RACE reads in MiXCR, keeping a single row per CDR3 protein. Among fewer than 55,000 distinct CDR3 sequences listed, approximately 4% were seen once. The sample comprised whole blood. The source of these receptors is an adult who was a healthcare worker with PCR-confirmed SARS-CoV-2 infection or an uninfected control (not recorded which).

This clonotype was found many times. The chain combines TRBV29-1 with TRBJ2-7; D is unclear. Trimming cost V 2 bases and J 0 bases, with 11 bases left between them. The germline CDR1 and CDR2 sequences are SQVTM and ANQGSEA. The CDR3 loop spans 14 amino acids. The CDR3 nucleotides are TGCAGCGTTGAATGGGCAGGCCACTCCTACGAGCAGTACTTC. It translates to CSVEWAGHSYEQYF.

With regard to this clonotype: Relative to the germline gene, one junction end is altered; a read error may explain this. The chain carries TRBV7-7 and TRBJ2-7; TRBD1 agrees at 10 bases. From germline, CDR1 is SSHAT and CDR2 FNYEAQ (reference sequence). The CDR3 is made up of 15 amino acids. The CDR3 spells CASSPGGQGTYEQYF. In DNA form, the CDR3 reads TGTGCTAGCAGTCCGGGGGGACAGGGGACCTACGAGCAGTACTTC.

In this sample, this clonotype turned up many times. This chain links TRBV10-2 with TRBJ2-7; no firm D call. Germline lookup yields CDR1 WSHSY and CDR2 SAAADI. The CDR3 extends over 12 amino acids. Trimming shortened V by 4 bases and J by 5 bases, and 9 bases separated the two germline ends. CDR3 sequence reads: CASSGNTHEQYF. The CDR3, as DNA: TGCGCCAGCAGTGGAAATACCCACGAGCAGTACTTC.

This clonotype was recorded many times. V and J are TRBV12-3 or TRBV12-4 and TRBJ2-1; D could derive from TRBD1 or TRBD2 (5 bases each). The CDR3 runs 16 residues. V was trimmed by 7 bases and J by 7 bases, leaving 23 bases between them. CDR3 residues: CASTTTGTGPRNEQFF. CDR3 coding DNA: TGTGCCAGCACGACCACCGGGACGGGGCCTAGGAATGAGCAGTTCTTC.